This is a list of T cell receptor beta chains from one sample in a study of blood T cell repertoires in COVID-19. The data were produced by immunoSEQ multiplex PCR, yet TCRdb's version contains in-frame clones alone and is incomplete. The sample carries roughly 300,000 clones, 70% to 90% recorded once. Specimen: PBMCs or T cells enriched from blood (not recorded which). The source of these receptors is a woman aged 18-29 years who had recovered from COVID-19. The CDR3 runs from the conserved cysteine through the conserved F or W. The D gene is left open where the match is weak. A clone size is listed for some rows: how often the clone was seen (once, few, many), or a class if it is expanded.

abundance	j_gene	v_gene	len	d_gene	CDR3nt	CDR3aa
-	TRBJ1-1	TRBV25-1	16	-	TGTGCCAGCAGTGGTCGGGATAGGGCCATGAACACTGAAGCTTTCTTT	CASSGRDRAMNTEAFF
-	TRBJ1-1	TRBV5-1	16	-	TGCGCCAGCAGCTTGGTATTGTTTCCCCGAGGTACTGAAGCTTTCTTT	CASSLVLFPRGTEAFF
-	TRBJ2-7	TRBV27	13	-	TGTGCCAGCAGTCCCCTGGGGGGCTACGAGCAGTACTTC	CASSPLGGYEQYF
-	TRBJ1-1	TRBV30	13	TRBD1	TGTGCCCTGGATTCAGGGACAGTGGAAGGAGCTTTCTTT	CALDSGTVEGAFF
-	TRBJ1-6	TRBV7-9	18	TRBD1	TGTGCCAGCAGCCAAAGGACAGGGGAGAGCTCCTATAATTCACCCCTCCACTTT	CASSQRTGESSYNSPLHF
-	TRBJ2-7	TRBV5-1	16	TRBD1	TGCGCCAGCAACCAAGGGACAGGGAGGGGATCCTACGAGCAGTACTTC	CASNQGTGRGSYEQYF
few	TRBJ2-7	TRBV12-3/TRBV12-4	13	-	TGTGCCAGCAGTATATATAGGGGCGGCGAGCAGTACTTC	CASSIYRGGEQYF
once	TRBJ2-7	TRBV11-2	14	TRBD1	TGTGCCAGCGGGGGACAGGGGGCCTCCTACGAGCAGTACTTC	CASGGQGASYEQYF
-	TRBJ1-1	TRBV5-6	15	-	TGTGCCAGCAGCCCGGGAGGTGGGGGCGGCACTGAAGCTTTCTTT	CASSPGGGGGTEAFF
-	TRBJ1-5	TRBV24-1	13	-	TGTGCCACCAGTGACCCCGGAGGGCAGCCCCAGCATTTT	CATSDPGGQPQHF
-	TRBJ1-2	TRBV28	17	TRBD1	TGTGCCAGCAGTTTTTCACCGGGACAGCCCCGTCACTATGGCTACACCTTC	CASSFSPGQPRHYGYTF
-	TRBJ2-5	TRBV28	13	-	TGTGCCAGCTTAGACACGGGAGTTGAGACCCAGTACTTC	CASLDTGVETQYF
-	TRBJ2-7	TRBV7-2	15	TRBD2	TGTGCCAGCAGCCTTGGACTAGCGTCAGCCTACGAGCAGTACTTC	CASSLGLASAYEQYF
-	TRBJ2-7	TRBV10-1	13	TRBD1	TGCGCCGGTTGGCAGGGGGCGTCTTACGAGCAGTACTTC	CAGWQGASYEQYF
few	TRBJ1-4	TRBV7-5	16	-	TGTGTCAGAAGCTCATTAGGACAGGGGACAAATGAAAAACTGTTTTTT	CVRSSLGQGTNEKLFF
-	TRBJ2-5	TRBV4-1	19	TRBD2	TGCGCCAGCAGCCAAGATCGGGATTCGGGACTAGCGGGAGAAGAGACCCAGTACTTC	CASSQDRDSGLAGEETQYF
-	TRBJ2-7	TRBV7-6	15	-	TGTGCCAGCAGCTTAGACCCAGGGCGTGGGTACGAGCAGTACTTC	CASSLDPGRGYEQYF
few	TRBJ2-1	TRBV11-2	20	TRBD2	TGTGCCAGCAGCTTAGAAACTTCCCATTTAGCGGGAGTGGGCTACAATGAGCAGTTCTTC	CASSLETSHLAGVGYNEQFF
-	TRBJ2-7	TRBV9	15	TRBD1	TGTGCCAGCAGTGCGGGGACAGGGGCTTCCTACGAGCAGTACTTC	CASSAGTGASYEQYF
-	TRBJ2-1	TRBV6-5	14	-	TGTGCCAGCAGATCCGAGACAGCCCCCAATGAGCAGTTCTTC	CASRSETAPNEQFF
-	TRBJ2-7	TRBV11-3	14	-	TGTGCCAGCAGCTTAGTGGACTGCTCCTACGAGCAGTACTTC	CASSLVDCSYEQYF
-	TRBJ1-2	TRBV3-1/TRBV3-2	13	-	TGTGCCAGCAGCCAACAGGGGTTCTATGGCTACACCTTC	CASSQQGFYGYTF
-	TRBJ1-1	TRBV5-4	14	-	TGTGCCAGCAGGGGCGGACAGATGAACACTGAAGCTTTCTTT	CASRGGQMNTEAFF
few	TRBJ1-2	TRBV4-1	16	-	TGCGCCAGCAGCCAAGATCTGGGGGGTCTCGACTATGGCTACACCTTC	CASSQDLGGLDYGYTF
-	TRBJ2-5	TRBV30	12	-	TGTGCCTGGGGCGGGGTAGGAGAGACCCAGTACTTC	CAWGGVGETQYF
-	TRBJ2-1	TRBV7-6	14	TRBD2	TGTGCCAGCAGCCCAGGGGGGACTAGCGTCGAGCAGTTCTTC	CASSPGGTSVEQFF
-	TRBJ2-7	TRBV6-1	15	TRBD1	TGTGCCAGCAGTGAAGCCGGGACAGGGGGCTACGAGCAGTACTTC	CASSEAGTGGYEQYF
-	TRBJ2-1	TRBV9	15	-	TGTGCCAGCAGCCAAGGGGGGGGCGGGTACAATGAGCAGTTCTTC	CASSQGGGGYNEQFF
once	TRBJ2-2	TRBV15	15	-	TGTGCCACCAGCAGGACAGCCCTAGGCCCCGGGGAGCTGTTTTTT	CATSRTALGPGELFF
-	TRBJ1-1	TRBV14	15	TRBD1	TGTGCCAGCAGCCCGCGACAGGGGTGGAGCACTGAAGCTTTCTTT	CASSPRQGWSTEAFF
-	TRBJ1-4	TRBV9	15	TRBD1	TGTGCCAGCAGCGCGTTGGACAGGGGAAACGAAAAACTGTTTTTT	CASSALDRGNEKLFF
-	TRBJ1-3	TRBV5-6	14	-	TGTGCCAGCAGCCGGGCCGGGGGTGGAAACACCATATATTTT	CASSRAGGGNTIYF
-	TRBJ2-3	TRBV5-1	16	-	TGCGCCAGCAGCTTGGAGGGGAGCCACGGGGGTGATACGCAGTATTTT	CASSLEGSHGGDTQYF
once	TRBJ2-5	TRBV11-2	13	-	TGTGCCAGCAGCCCGGGACTTCAAGAGACCCAGTACTTC	CASSPGLQETQYF
-	TRBJ1-5	TRBV6-1	16	TRBD1	TGTGCCAGCAGTGAAGTGGGGACAGGGCCTAATCAGCCCCAGCATTTT	CASSEVGTGPNQPQHF
once	TRBJ1-5	TRBV25-1	13	TRBD1	TGTGCCAGCAGTTTCAGGGGGGAAAAGCCCCAGCATTTT	CASSFRGEKPQHF
-	TRBJ1-5	TRBV28	16	-	TGTGCCAGCAGATATACAGGGAGATTAAGCAATCAGCCCCAGCATTTT	CASRYTGRLSNQPQHF
-	TRBJ1-5	TRBV4-1	17	-	TGCGCCAGCAGCCAAGAGAGGAGGGCGGTGGGCAATCAGCCCCAGCATTTT	CASSQERRAVGNQPQHF
-	TRBJ1-5	TRBV28	14	-	TGTGCCAGCAGAGGGGGGAGGGGGAATCAGCCCCAGCATTTT	CASRGGRGNQPQHF
once	TRBJ1-1	TRBV2	14	-	TGTGCCAGCAGTGAACTAGGCAGTAACACTGAAGCTTTCTTT	CASSELGSNTEAFF
-	TRBJ1-1	TRBV5-1	14	-	TGCGCCAGCAGCTTGGTGGGGGGAAACACTGAAGCTTTCTTT	CASSLVGGNTEAFF